This T cell receptor (beta chain) was captured in a study of follicular helper T cells after annual influenza vaccination. The germline CDR1 and CDR2 sequences are SGDLS and YYNGEE. The CDR3 runs to 14 residues. V was clipped by 6 bases and J by 5 bases, with 14 bases between them. TCRdb's copy holds only in-frame clones and misses some; the assay was immunoSEQ multiplex PCR. The sample includes some 900 clones, roughly 90% seen only once; the top ten take roughly 5.2%. Time point noted: 2014-2015 season, 7 days after vaccination. Donors were community-dwelling with no influenza vaccine in the prior 6 months.

V is TRBV9 and J is TRBJ2-2; the D gene is possibly TRBD2 (5 bases). The TCR comes from an adult who received the influenza vaccine. The specimen comprised CXCR5+ CD38+ circulating T follicular helper cells from blood, sampled 7 days after influenza vaccination. Subset in this sample: circulating Tfh, non-naive CD4+CXCR5+PD-1+ (ICOS+CD38+ or ICOS-CD38-). The CDR3 reads CASTKSGETGELFF. CDR3 sequence (DNA): TGTGCCAGCACTAAAAGCGGTGAAACCGGGGAGCTGTTTTTT.